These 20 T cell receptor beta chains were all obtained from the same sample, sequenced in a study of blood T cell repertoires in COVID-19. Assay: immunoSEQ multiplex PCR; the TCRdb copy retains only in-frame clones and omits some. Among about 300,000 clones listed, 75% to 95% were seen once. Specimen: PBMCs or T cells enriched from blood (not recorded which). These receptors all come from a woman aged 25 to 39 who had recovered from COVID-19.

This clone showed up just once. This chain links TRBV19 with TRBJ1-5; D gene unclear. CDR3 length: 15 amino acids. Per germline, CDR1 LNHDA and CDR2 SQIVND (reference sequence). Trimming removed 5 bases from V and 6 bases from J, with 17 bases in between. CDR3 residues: CASSPWNSLAQPQHF. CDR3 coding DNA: TGTGCCAGTAGTCCCTGGAACAGCCTCGCTCAGCCCCAGCATTTT.

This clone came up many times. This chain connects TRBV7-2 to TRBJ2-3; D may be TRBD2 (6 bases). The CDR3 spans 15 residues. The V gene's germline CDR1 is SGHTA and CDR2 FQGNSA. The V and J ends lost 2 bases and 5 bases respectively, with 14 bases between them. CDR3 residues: CASSLLGGLQDTQYF. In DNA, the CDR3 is TGTGCCAGCAGCTTACTAGGTGGACTACAAGATACGCAGTATTTT.

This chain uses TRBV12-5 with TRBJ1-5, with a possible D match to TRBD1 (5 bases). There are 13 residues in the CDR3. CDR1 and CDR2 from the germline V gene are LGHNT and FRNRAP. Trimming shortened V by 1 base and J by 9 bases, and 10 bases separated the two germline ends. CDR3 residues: CASGLGQGGPQHF. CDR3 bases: TGTGCTAGTGGTTTGGGCCAGGGTGGGCCCCAGCATTTT.

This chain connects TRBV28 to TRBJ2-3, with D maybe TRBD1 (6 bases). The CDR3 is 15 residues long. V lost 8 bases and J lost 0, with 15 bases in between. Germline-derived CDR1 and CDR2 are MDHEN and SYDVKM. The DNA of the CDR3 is TGTGCCAGCTCCCTAGGGGGTTCTAGCACAGATACGCAGTATTTT. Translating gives CASSLGGSSTDTQYF.

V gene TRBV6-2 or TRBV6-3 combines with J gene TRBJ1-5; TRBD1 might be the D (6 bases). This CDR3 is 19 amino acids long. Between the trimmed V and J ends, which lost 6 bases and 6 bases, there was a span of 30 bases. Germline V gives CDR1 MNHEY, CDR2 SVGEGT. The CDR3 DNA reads TGTGCCAGCAGCCCCTCGCAGAGAGACAGGAGAGATTTAATTCAGCCCCAGCATTTT. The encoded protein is CASSPSQRDRRDLIQPQHF.

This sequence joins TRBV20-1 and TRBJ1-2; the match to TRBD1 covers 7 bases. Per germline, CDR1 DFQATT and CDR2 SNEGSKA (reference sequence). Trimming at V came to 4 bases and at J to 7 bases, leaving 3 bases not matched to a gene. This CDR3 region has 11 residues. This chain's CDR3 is CSANRGGGYTF. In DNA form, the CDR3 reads TGCAGTGCTAACAGGGGAGGTGGCTACACCTTC.

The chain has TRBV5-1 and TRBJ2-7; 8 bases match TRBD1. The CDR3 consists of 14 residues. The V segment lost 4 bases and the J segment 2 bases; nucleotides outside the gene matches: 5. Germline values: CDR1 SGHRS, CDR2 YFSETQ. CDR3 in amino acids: CASSLGQAAYEQYF. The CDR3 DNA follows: TGCGCCAGCAGCCTGGGACAGGCTGCCTACGAGCAGTACTTC.

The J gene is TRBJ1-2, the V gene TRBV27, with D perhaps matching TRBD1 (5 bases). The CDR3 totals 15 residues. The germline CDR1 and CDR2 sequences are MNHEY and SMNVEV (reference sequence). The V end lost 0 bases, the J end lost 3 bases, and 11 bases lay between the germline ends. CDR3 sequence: CASSLSEGGDYGYTF. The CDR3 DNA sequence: TGTGCCAGCAGTTTATCTGAAGGAGGGGACTATGGCTACACCTTC.

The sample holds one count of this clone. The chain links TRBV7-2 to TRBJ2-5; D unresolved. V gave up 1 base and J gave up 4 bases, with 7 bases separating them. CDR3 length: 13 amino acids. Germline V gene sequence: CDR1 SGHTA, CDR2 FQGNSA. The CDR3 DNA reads TGTGCCAGCAGCTTAGGACTCACAGAGACCCAGTACTTC. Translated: CASSLGLTETQYF.

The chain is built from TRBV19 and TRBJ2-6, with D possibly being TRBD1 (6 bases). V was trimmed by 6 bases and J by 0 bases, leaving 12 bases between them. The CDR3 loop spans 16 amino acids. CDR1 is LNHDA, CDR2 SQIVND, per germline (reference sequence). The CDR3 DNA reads TGTGCCAGTAGGGATCGACAGGACTCTGGGGCCAACGTCCTGACTTTC. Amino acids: CASRDRQDSGANVLTF.

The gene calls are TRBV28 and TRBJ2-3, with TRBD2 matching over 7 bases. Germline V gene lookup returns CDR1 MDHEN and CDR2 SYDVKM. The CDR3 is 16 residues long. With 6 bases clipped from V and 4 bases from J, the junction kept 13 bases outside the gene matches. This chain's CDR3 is CASSQGGGSGADTQYF. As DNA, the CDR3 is TGTGCCAGCAGCCAGGGAGGCGGGAGTGGGGCAGATACGCAGTATTTT.

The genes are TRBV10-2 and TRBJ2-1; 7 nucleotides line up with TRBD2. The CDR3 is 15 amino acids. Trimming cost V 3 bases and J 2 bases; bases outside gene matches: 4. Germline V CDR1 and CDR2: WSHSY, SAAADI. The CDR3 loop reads CASSETGRAYNEQFF. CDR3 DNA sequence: TGCGCCAGCAGTGAAACGGGGAGGGCCTACAATGAGCAGTTCTTC.

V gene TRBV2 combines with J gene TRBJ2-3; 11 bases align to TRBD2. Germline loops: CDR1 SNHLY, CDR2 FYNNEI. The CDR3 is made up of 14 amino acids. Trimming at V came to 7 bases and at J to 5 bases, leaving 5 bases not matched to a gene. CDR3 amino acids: CASIAGGPGDTQYF. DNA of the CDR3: TGTGCCAGCATAGCGGGAGGGCCCGGAGATACGCAGTATTTT.

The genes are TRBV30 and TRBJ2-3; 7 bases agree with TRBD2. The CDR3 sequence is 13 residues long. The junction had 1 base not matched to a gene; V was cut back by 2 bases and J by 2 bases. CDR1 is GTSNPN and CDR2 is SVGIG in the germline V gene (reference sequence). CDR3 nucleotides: TGTGCCTGGAGTCGACTAGCCACAGATACGCAGTATTTT. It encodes CAWSRLATDTQYF. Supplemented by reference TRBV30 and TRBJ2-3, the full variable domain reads SQTIHQWPATLVQPVGSPLSLECTVEGTSNPNLYWYRQAAGRGLQLLFYSVGIGQISSEVPQNLSASRPQDRQFILSSKKLLLSDSGFYLCAWSRLATDTQYFGPGTRLTVL.

The CDR3 DNA reads as TGTGCCAGCAGCTTAAGTCCGGGACTAGCTTTGTCCGGGGAGCTGTTTTTT. Translated: CASSLSPGLALSGELFF. The V and J genes are TRBV7-3 and TRBJ2-2, with TRBD2 matching over 9 bases. The length of the CDR3 is 17 residues. The germline V gene has CDR1 SGHTA and CDR2 FQGTGA. V trimming: 1 base; J trimming: 6 bases; junction bases outside the gene matches: 9.

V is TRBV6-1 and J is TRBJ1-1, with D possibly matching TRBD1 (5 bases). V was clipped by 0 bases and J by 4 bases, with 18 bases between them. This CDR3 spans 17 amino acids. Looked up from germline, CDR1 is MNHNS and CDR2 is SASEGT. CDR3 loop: CASSEAYRIHFGTEAFF. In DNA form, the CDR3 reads TGTGCCAGCAGTGAAGCGTACAGGATCCACTTCGGCACTGAAGCTTTCTTT.

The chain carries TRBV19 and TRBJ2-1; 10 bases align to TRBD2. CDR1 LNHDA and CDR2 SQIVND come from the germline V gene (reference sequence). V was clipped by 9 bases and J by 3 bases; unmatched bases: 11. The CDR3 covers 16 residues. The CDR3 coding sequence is TGTGCCAGCAAATACTTAGCGGGAGGCAACTACAATGAGCAGTTCTTC. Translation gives CASKYLAGGNYNEQFF.

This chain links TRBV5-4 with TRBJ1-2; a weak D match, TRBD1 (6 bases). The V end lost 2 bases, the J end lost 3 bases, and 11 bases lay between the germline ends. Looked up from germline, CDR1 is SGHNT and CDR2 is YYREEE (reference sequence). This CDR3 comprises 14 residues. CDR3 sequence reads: CASSLLGADYGYTF. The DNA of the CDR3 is TGTGCCAGCAGCTTACTGGGGGCCGACTATGGCTACACCTTC.

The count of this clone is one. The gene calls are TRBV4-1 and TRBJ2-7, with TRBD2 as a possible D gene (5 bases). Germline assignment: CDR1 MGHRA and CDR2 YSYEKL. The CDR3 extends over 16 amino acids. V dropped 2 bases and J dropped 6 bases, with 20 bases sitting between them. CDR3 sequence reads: CASSQTLLSASPEQYF. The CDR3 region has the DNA TGCGCCAGCAGCCAAACTCTTCTCTCGGCTAGCCCCGAGCAGTACTTC.

The CDR3 is CASSGLASAKTQYF. The CDR3 DNA is TGTGCCAGCAGTGGTCTGGCTAGCGCTAAGACCCAGTACTTC. The chain joins TRBV2 to TRBJ2-5; TRBD2 is a possible D gene (6 bases). Trimming pared 4 bases from V and 6 bases from J, leaving 15 bases between. This CDR3 has 14 residues. The germline V gene encodes CDR1 SNHLY and CDR2 FYNNEI.